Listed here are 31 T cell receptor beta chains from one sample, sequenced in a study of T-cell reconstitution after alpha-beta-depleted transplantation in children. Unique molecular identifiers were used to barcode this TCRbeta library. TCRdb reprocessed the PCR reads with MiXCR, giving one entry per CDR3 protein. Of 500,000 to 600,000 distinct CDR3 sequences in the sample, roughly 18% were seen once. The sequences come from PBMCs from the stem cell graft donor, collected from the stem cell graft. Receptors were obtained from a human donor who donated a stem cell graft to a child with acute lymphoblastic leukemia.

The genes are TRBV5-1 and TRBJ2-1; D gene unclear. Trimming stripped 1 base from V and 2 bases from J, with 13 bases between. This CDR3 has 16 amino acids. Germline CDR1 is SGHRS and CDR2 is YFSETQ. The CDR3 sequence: CASSLNRGPPYNEQFF. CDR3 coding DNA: TGCGCCAGCAGCTTGAATCGTGGGCCACCCTACAATGAGCAGTTCTTC.

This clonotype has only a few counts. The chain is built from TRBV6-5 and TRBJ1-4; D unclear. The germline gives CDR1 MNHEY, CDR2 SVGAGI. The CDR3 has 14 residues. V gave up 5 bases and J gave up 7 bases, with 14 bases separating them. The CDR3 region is CASSNGPLGEKLFF. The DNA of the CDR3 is TGTGCCAGCAGTAACGGGCCGCTGGGTGAAAAACTGTTTTTT.

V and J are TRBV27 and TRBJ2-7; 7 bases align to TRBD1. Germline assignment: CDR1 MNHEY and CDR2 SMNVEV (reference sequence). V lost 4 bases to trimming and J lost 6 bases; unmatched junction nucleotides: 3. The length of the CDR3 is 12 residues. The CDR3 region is CASSSQGREQYF. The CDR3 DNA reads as TGTGCCAGCAGTTCACAGGGGCGCGAGCAGTACTTC.

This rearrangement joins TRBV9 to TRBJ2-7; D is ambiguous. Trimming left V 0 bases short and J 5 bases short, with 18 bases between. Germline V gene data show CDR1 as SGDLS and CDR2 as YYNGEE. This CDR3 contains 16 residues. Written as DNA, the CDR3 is TGTGCCAGCAGCGTAGTGTGGCCAGCCCCGAGAGACGAGCAGTACTTC. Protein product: CASSVVWPAPRDEQYF. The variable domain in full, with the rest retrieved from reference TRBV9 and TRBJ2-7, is DSGVTQTPKHLITATGQRVTLRCSPRSGDLSVYWYQQSLDQGLQFLIQYYNGEERAKGNILERFSAQQFPDLHSELNLSSLELGDSALYFCASSVVWPAPRDEQYFGPGTRLTVT.

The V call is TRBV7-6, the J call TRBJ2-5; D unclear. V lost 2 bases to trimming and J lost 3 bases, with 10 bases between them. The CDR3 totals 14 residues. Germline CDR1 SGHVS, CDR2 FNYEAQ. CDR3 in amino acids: CASSLISAKETQYF. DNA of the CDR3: TGTGCCAGCAGCTTAATCTCTGCAAAAGAGACCCAGTACTTC. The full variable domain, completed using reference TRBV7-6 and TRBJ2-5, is GAGVSQSPRYKVTKRGQDVALRCDPISGHVSLYWYRQALGQGPEFLTYFNYEAQQDKSGLPNDRFSAERPEGSISTLTIQRTEQRDSAMYRCASSLISAKETQYFGPGTRLLVL.

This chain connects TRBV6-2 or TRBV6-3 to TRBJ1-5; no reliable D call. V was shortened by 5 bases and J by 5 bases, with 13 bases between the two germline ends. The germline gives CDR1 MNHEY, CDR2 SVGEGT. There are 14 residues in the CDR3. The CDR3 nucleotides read TGTGCCAGCAGTAAACCGGGGATCGATCAGCCCCAGCATTTT. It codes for CASSKPGIDQPQHF.

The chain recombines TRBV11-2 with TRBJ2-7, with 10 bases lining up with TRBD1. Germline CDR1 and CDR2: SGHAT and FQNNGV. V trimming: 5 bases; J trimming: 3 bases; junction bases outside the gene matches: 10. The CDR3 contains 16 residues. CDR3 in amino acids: CASSGLGQGLIYEQYF. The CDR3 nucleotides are TGTGCCAGCAGCGGATTGGGACAGGGGCTTATCTACGAGCAGTACTTC.

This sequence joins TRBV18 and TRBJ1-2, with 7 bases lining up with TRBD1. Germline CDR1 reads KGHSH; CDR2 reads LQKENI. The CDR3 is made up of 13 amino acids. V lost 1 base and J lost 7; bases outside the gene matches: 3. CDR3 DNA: TGTGCCAGCTCACCACAGGGGGCGATTGGCTACACCTTC. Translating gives CASSPQGAIGYTF.

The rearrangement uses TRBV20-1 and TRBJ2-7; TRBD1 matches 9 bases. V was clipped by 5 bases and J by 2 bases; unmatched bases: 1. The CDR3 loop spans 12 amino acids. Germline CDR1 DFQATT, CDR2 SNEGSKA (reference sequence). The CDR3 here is CSAGTGTYEQYF. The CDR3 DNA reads TGCAGTGCTGGGACAGGGACCTACGAGCAGTACTTC.

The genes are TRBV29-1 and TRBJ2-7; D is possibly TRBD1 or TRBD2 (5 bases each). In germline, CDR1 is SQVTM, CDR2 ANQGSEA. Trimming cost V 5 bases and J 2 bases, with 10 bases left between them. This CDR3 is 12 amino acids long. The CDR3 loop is CSVRDGPYEQYF. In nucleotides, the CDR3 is TGCAGCGTTAGGGACGGTCCCTACGAGCAGTACTTC.

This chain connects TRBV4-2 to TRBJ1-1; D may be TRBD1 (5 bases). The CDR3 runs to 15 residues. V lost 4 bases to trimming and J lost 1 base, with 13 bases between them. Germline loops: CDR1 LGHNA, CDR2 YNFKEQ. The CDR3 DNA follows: TGTGCCAGCAGCCTCTTCTGGGGGGGGAACACTGAAGCTTTCTTT. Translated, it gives CASSLFWGGNTEAFF.

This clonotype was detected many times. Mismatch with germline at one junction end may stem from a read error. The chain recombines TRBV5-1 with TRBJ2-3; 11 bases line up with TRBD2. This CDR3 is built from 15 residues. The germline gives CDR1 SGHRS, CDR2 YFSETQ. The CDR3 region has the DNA TGTGCCAGCAGCTTACTAGCGGGAGGCACAGATACGCAGTATTTT. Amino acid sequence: CASSLLAGGTDTQYF.

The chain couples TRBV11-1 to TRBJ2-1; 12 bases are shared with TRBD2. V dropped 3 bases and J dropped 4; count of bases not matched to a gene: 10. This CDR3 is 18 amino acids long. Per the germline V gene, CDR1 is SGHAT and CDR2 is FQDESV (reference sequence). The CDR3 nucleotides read TGTGCCAGCAGCTTTTCCCTCCGACTAGCGGGAGTGTACAATGAGCAGTTCTTC. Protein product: CASSFSLRLAGVYNEQFF.

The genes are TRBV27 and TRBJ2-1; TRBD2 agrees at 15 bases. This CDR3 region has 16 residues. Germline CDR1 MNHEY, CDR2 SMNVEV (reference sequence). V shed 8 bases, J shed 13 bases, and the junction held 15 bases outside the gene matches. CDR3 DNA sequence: TGTGCCAGCGGGGGACTAGCGGGAGGCCTAGCCGGTGGACAGTTCTTC. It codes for CASGGLAGGLAGGQFF.

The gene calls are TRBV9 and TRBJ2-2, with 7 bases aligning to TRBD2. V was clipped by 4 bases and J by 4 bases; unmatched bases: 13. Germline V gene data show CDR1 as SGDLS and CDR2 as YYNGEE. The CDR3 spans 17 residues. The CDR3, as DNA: TGTGCCAGCAGCCAGGCTAGCGGCAACCCTCCCACCGGGGAGCTGTTTTTT. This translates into CASSQASGNPPTGELFF.

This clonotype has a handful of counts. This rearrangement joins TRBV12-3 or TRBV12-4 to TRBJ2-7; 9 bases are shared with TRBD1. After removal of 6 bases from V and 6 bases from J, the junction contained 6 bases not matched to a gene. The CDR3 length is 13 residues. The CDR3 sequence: CASRDRGSGEQYF. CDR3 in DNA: TGTGCCAGCAGGGACAGGGGTTCCGGCGAGCAGTACTTC.

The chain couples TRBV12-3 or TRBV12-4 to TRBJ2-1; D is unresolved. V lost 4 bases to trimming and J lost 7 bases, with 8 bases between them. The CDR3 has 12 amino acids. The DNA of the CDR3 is TGTGCCAGCAGTTGGCACGAGAATGAGCAGTTCTTC. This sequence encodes CASSWHENEQFF.

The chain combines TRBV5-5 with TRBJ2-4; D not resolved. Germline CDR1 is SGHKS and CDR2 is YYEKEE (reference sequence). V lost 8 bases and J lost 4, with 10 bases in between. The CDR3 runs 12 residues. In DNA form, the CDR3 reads TGTGCCAGTATGGACGGAAAAAACATTCAGTACTTC. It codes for CASMDGKNIQYF.

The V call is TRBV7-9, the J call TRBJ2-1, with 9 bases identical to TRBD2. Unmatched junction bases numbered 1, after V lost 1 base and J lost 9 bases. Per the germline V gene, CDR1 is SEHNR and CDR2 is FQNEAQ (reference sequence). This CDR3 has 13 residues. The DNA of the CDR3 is TGTGCCAGCAGCTTAGGACTAGCGGTTGAGCAGTTCTTC. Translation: CASSLGLAVEQFF.

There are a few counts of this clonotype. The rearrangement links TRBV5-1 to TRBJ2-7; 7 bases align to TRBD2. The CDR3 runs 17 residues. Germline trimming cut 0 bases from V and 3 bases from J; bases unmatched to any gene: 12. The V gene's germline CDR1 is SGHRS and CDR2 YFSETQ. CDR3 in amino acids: CASSLAYGGSRNYEQYF. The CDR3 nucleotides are TGCGCCAGCAGCTTGGCGTACGGCGGGAGCCGAAACTACGAGCAGTACTTC.

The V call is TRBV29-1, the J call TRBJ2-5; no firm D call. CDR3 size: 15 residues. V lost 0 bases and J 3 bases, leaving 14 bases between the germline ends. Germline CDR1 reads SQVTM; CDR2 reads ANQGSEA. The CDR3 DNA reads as TGCAGCGTTGAAGAGTTTTGGGATACCAAAGAGACCCAGTACTTC. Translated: CSVEEFWDTKETQYF. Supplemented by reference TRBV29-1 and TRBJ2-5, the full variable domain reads SAVISQKPSRDICQRGTSLTIQCQVDSQVTMMFWYRQQPGQSLTLIATANQGSEATYESGFVIDKFPISRPNLTFSTLTVSNMSPEDSSIYLCSVEEFWDTKETQYFGPGTRLLVL.

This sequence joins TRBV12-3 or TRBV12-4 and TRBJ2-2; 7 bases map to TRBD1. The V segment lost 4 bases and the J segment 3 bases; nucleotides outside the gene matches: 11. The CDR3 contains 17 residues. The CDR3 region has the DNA TGTGCCAGCAGTTCGAAACCCTCCGGACAGGACACCGGGGAGCTGTTTTTT. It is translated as CASSSKPSGQDTGELFF.

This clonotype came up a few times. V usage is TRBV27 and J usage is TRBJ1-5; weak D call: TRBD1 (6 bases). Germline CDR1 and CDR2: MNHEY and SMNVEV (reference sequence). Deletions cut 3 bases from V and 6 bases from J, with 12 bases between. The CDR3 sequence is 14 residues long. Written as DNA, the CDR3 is TGTGCCAGCAGTTTCACAGGGACGCGTCAGCCCCAGCATTTT. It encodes CASSFTGTRQPQHF.

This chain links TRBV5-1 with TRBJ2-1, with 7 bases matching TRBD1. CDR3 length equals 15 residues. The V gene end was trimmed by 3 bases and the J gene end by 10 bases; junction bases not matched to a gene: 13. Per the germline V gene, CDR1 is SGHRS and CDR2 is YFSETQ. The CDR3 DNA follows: TGCGCCAGCAGCTCACGACAGGGCAGTGGATGGGAGCAGTTCTTC. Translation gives CASSSRQGSGWEQFF. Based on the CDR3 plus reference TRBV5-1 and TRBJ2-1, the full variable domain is KAGVTQTPRYLIKTRGQQVTLSCSPISGHRSVSWYQQTPGQGLQFLFEYFSETQRNKGNFPGRFSGRQFSNSRSEMNVSTLELGDSALYLCASSSRQGSGWEQFFGPGTRLTVL.

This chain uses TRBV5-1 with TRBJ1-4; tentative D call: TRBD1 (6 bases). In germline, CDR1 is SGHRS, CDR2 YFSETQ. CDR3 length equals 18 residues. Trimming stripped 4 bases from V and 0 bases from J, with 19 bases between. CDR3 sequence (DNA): TGCGCCAGCAGCACAAGACAGGCTCTCATCACAACTAATGAAAAACTGTTTTTT. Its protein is CASSTRQALITTNEKLFF.

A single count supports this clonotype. The CDR3 nucleotides are TGTGCCAGCCACAGCGTTAACTATGGCTACACCTTC. Residues: CASHSVNYGYTF. The chain recombines TRBV6-5 with TRBJ1-2, with unresolved D. CDR1 is MNHEY, CDR2 SVGAGI, per germline. CDR3 length: 12 residues. The V end was cut by 8 bases, the J end by 1 base, with 8 bases between.

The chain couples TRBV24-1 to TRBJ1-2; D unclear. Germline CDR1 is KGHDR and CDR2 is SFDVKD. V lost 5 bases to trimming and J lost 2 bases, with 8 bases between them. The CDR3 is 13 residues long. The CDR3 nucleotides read TGTGCCACCAGTGGACCGGGGAACTATGGCTACACCTTC. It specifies CATSGPGNYGYTF.

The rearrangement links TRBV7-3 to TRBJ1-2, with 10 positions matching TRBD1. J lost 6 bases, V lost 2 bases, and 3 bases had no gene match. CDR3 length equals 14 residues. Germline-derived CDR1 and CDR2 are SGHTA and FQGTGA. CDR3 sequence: CASSLFGTGDGYTF. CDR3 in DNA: TGTGCCAGCAGCTTATTCGGGACAGGGGATGGCTACACCTTC.

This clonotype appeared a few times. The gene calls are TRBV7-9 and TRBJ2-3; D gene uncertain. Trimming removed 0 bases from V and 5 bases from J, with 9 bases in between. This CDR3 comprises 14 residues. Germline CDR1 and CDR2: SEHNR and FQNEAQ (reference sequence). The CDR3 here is CASSLATAQDTQYF. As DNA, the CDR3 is TGTGCCAGCAGCTTAGCGACCGCGCAAGATACGCAGTATTTT.

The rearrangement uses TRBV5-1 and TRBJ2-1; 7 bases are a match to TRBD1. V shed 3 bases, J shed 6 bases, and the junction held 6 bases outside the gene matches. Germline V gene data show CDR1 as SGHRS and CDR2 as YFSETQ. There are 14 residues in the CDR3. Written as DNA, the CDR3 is TGCGCCAGCAGCTCCGACAGGGTCCGCAATGAGCAGTTCTTC. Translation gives CASSSDRVRNEQFF.

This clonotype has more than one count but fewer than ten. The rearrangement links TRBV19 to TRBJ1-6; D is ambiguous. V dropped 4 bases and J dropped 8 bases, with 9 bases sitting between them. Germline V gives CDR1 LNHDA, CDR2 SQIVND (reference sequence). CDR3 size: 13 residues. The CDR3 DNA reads TGTGCCAGTAGTAGCTTCGGGGATTCACCCCTCCACTTT. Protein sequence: CASSSFGDSPLHF.